This T cell receptor (beta chain) was sequenced in a study of cytomegalovirus exposure and HLA in healthy donors. As regards this clone: As yet, its antigen is unknown.

Profiling relied on immunoSEQ multiplex PCR, and the TCRdb table lists in-frame clones only, not all of them. The sample lists 220,000 or so clones, 80% to 85% occurring once. Study results and caveats: The classifier reportedly diagnosed cytomegalovirus status with high specificity and sensitivity. Investigators reported under 200 TCR beta chains as tied to cytomegalovirus. In vitro experiments confirmed that three CMV-associated chains were specific for CMV antigens.

The germline V gene encodes CDR1 SGHAT and CDR2 FQDESV (reference sequence). The V gene end was trimmed by 5 bases and the J gene end by 2 bases; junction bases not matched to a gene: 4. CDR3 length equals 14 residues. The clonotype originates from a woman aged 25 to 45 in good health and CMV-seropositive. The sample taken for sequencing was PBMCs. The chain couples TRBV11-1 to TRBJ2-7; TRBD1 aligns across 9 bases. The CDR3 DNA is TGTGCCAGCAGCCGGCGGGACAGGGCCTACGAGCAGTACTTC. Translating gives CASSRRDRAYEQYF. Variable domain in full (rest from reference TRBV11-1 and TRBJ2-7): EAEVAQSPRYKITEKSQAVAFWCDPISGHATLYWYRQILGQGPELLVQFQDESVVDDSQLPKDRFSAERLKGVDSTLKIQPAELGDSAMYLCASSRRDRAYEQYFGPGTRLTVT.